What follows are 28 T cell receptor beta chains derived from one specimen sequenced in a study of T cell responses to AZD1222 COVID-19 vaccine. The data were produced by immunoSEQ multiplex PCR, yet TCRdb's version contains in-frame clones alone and is incomplete. This repertoire shows about 150,000 clones, roughly 92% found once; its top ten account for approximately 3.8%. Sample: peripheral blood, taken 28 days after the second AZD1222 dose. These TCRs come from an adult who received the AZD1222 COVID-19 vaccine.

The rearrangement links TRBV9 to TRBJ1-2, with 7 bases matching TRBD1. The junction had 9 bases not matched to a gene; V was cut back by 7 bases and J by 3 bases. Germline V lookup: CDR1 SGDLS, CDR2 YYNGEE. The CDR3 is 14 residues long. For the CDR3, the DNA is TGTGCCAGCGTTAAGGGGGCGGGTGACTATGGCTACACCTTC. Its protein is CASVKGAGDYGYTF.

V and J are TRBV6-5 and TRBJ2-7, with D hard to call. With 0 bases removed from V and 6 bases from J, the gap between germline ends came to 15 bases. Germline values: CDR1 MNHEY, CDR2 SVGAGI. CDR3 length equals 15 residues. DNA for the CDR3: TGTGCCAGCAGTTACTCGGTCATCCGAGTAAGCGAGCAGTACTTC. Its translation is CASSYSVIRVSEQYF.

The DNA for the CDR3 is TGTGCCACCTGGTCGGGTCAGTCCCGCAGCGAGCAGTACTTC. Translating it yields CATWSGQSRSEQYF. The chain links TRBV11-2 to TRBJ2-7; no reliable D call. This CDR3 comprises 14 residues. The germline CDR1 and CDR2 sequences are SGHAT and FQNNGV. Trimming cost V 10 bases and J 6 bases, with 22 bases left between them.

The rearrangement links TRBV5-8 to TRBJ1-2; a possible D gene is TRBD1 (5 bases). V was cut by 1 base and J by 3 bases, with 22 bases left in between. This CDR3 contains 18 residues. Germline-derived CDR1 and CDR2 are SGHTS and YDEGEE. The CDR3, as DNA: TGTGCCAGCAGCTTGAGAAATTTCCCCGGCAGGGAGGACTATGGCTACACCTTC. It is translated as CASSLRNFPGREDYGYTF.

In nucleotides, the CDR3 is TGTGCCAGCTCCTCGACTAGCGGGGACACCGGGGAGCTGTTTTTT. It translates to CASSSTSGDTGELFF. The chain couples TRBV18 to TRBJ2-2; 11 nucleotides line up with TRBD2. The germline V gene has CDR1 KGHSH and CDR2 LQKENI. V was clipped by 6 bases and J by 3 bases; unmatched bases: 3. The CDR3 is 15 amino acids.

The chain joins TRBV7-8 to TRBJ1-5; no reliable D call. Trimming shortened V by 0 bases and J by 6 bases, and 6 bases separated the two germline ends. The CDR3 contains 13 residues. From germline, CDR1 is SGHVS and CDR2 FQNEAQ. CDR3 loop: CASSLAQFQPQHF. The CDR3 region has the DNA TGTGCCAGCAGCTTAGCGCAGTTTCAGCCCCAGCATTTT.

The chain links TRBV7-8 to TRBJ1-5, with D perhaps matching TRBD1 (6 bases). CDR3 size: 16 residues. Trimming took off 6 bases at V and 0 bases at J, with 15 bases between the two ends. CDR1 and CDR2 from the germline V gene are SGHVS and FQNEAQ. The CDR3 reads CASSADRKYSNQPQHF. CDR3 nucleotide sequence: TGTGCCAGCAGTGCAGACAGGAAGTATAGCAATCAGCCCCAGCATTTT. Looking up the rest from reference TRBV7-8 and TRBJ1-5 gives the full variable domain: GAGVSQSPRYKVAKRGQDVALRCDPISGHVSLFWYQQALGQGPEFLTYFQNEAQLDKSGLPSDRFFAERPEGSVSTLKIQRTQQEDSAVYLCASSADRKYSNQPQHFGDGTRLSIL.

The V call is TRBV7-6, the J call TRBJ1-1, with TRBD1 matching 9 bases. The CDR3 length is 13 residues. CDR1 is SGHVS and CDR2 is FNYEAQ in the germline V gene. The trim removed 1 base at V and 10 bases at J, leaving 4 bases unmatched. CDR3 nucleotides: TGTGCCAGCAGCTTAGGAACAGGGGGCACAGCTTTCTTT. Amino acid sequence: CASSLGTGGTAFF.

The chain carries TRBV19 and TRBJ1-2, with 12 bases identical to TRBD1. Trimming took 7 bases from V and 4 from J; bases not matched to a gene: 10. The germline CDR1 and CDR2 sequences are LNHDA and SQIVND (reference sequence). The CDR3 covers 16 residues. The CDR3 loop is CASTPMGTGGSYGYTF. For the CDR3, the DNA is TGTGCCAGTACCCCAATGGGGACAGGGGGCTCCTATGGCTACACCTTC.

This clone was detected only once. The chain joins TRBV10-3 to TRBJ2-5; possibly TRBD1 for D (5 bases). CDR1 is ENHRY, CDR2 SYGVKD, per germline. The CDR3 totals 13 residues. With 10 bases removed from V and 0 bases from J, the gap between germline ends came to 12 bases. Here the CDR3 DNA reads TGTGCCACCTACGACAGATACCAAGAGACCCAGTACTTC. Amino acid sequence: CATYDRYQETQYF.

This sequence joins TRBV7-2 and TRBJ1-3; 9 bases fit TRBD1. CDR1 is SGHTA and CDR2 is FQGNSA in the germline V gene. The ends lost 5 bases at V and 1 base at J; junction bases unmatched: 3. The CDR3 runs 15 residues. CDR3 amino acids: CASSPGTGSGNTIYF. Here the CDR3 DNA reads TGTGCCAGCAGCCCCGGGACAGGGTCTGGAAACACCATATATTTT. Full variable domain (missing parts from reference TRBV7-2 and TRBJ1-3): GAGVSQSPSNKVTEKGKDVELRCDPISGHTALYWYRQSLGQGLEFLIYFQGNSAPDKSGLPSDRFSAERTGGSVSTLTIQRTQQEDSAVYLCASSPGTGSGNTIYFGEGSWLTVV.

The J gene is TRBJ2-3, the V gene TRBV6-5; D is ambiguous. This CDR3 region has 14 residues. Trimming pared 6 bases from V and 6 bases from J, leaving 16 bases between. Germline CDR1 MNHEY, CDR2 SVGAGI. The CDR3 sequence: CASRSMISLDTQYF. CDR3 bases: TGTGCCAGCAGATCGATGATCTCCCTGGATACGCAGTATTTT.

This sequence joins TRBV27 and TRBJ2-1; D gene ambiguous. This CDR3 region has 17 residues. V was trimmed by 5 bases and J by 6 bases, leaving 23 bases between them. CDR1 MNHEY and CDR2 SMNVEV come from the germline V gene (reference sequence). CDR3 DNA: TGTGCCAGCAGTCTGATCCGGCCACCACCTGGTACCAATGAGCAGTTCTTC. Translating it yields CASSLIRPPPGTNEQFF.

The J gene is TRBJ1-5, the V gene TRBV21-1; whether TRBD1, the table's D call, matches the DNA was not checked. TRBV21-1 is deemed a pseudogene. The CDR3 is made up of 16 amino acids. This CDR3 reads CASSEKPGKGEQPQHF. CDR3 DNA: TGTGCCAGCAGCGAAAAGCCGGGTAAGGGGGAACAGCCCCAGCATTTT.

The chain joins TRBV6-2 or TRBV6-3 to TRBJ2-5; 7 bases fit TRBD1. The germline V gene encodes CDR1 MNHEY and CDR2 SVGEGT. This CDR3 contains 15 residues. V lost 6 bases to trimming and J lost 5 bases; unmatched junction nucleotides: 12. In nucleotides, the CDR3 is TGTGCCAGCAGCCAAACAGTTACAGGGGTGGAGACCCAGTACTTC. Protein product: CASSQTVTGVETQYF.

As for this clone: At one end, the junction sequence differs from germline, possibly due to a read error. V is TRBV5-1 and J is TRBJ1-1; 7 bases align to TRBD1. From germline, CDR1 is SGHRS and CDR2 YFSETQ. The CDR3 has 13 amino acids. The DNA for the CDR3 is TGCGCCAGCAGCTTCGACAGGGACACTGAAGCCTTCTTT. It is translated as CASSFDRDTEAFF.

This chain connects TRBV6-1 to TRBJ2-7, with 7 bases aligning to TRBD1. Trimming removed 2 bases from V and 1 base from J; junction bases left unmatched: 5. Looked up from germline, CDR1 is MNHNS and CDR2 is SASEGT. This CDR3 contains 15 residues. Written as DNA, the CDR3 is TGTGCCAGCAGTGAAATCGACAGGGCGTCCTACGAGCAGTACTTC. Translating it yields CASSEIDRASYEQYF.

This clone was picked up one time. The chain joins TRBV11-3 to TRBJ1-1; 9 bases map to TRBD1. Germline-derived CDR1 and CDR2 are SGHNT and YENEEA. Unmatched junction bases numbered 6, after V lost 1 base and J lost 6 bases. The CDR3 is 15 amino acids. Written as DNA, the CDR3 is TGTGCCAGCAGCTTAGGAGGGACAGGGACGGCTGAAGCTTTCTTT. Protein sequence: CASSLGGTGTAEAFF.

The chain couples TRBV5-4 to TRBJ2-7; D unclear. V lost 2 bases and J 1 base, leaving 7 bases between the germline ends. This CDR3 is 13 amino acids long. CDR1 is SGHNT and CDR2 is YYREEE in the germline V gene (reference sequence). CDR3 residues: CASSFPGSYEQYF. CDR3 bases: TGTGCCAGCAGCTTTCCAGGATCCTACGAGCAGTACTTC.

Points on this clone: The germline gene is not matched at one end of the junction; a read error may be the cause. V and J are TRBV7-7 and TRBJ2-5; TRBD2 agrees at 12 bases. Germline V gene lookup returns CDR1 SSHAT and CDR2 FNYEAQ (reference sequence). The CDR3 has 15 amino acids. CDR3: CASSWTSGDGETQYF. CDR3 sequence (DNA): TGTGCTAGCAGCTGGACTAGCGGGGATGGGGAGACCCAGTACTTC.

The chain joins TRBV7-8 to TRBJ1-1; 7 bases are a match to TRBD1. CDR3 length: 14 residues. Germline CDR1 reads SGHVS; CDR2 reads FQNEAQ. J gave up 4 bases and V 5 bases, and 7 bases lay outside the gene matches. The CDR3 protein is CASSTTGVSTEAFF. Written as DNA, the CDR3 is TGTGCCAGCAGCACAACAGGGGTGAGCACTGAAGCTTTCTTT.

V and J are TRBV7-2 and TRBJ2-3, with D unclear. Trimming removed 0 bases from V and 2 bases from J, with 3 bases in between. The CDR3 runs to 13 residues. Germline lookup yields CDR1 SGHTA and CDR2 FQGNSA. The CDR3 nucleotides read TGTGCCAGCAGCTTAGCGCCCACAGATACGCAGTATTTT. As protein: CASSLAPTDTQYF.

The genes are TRBV5-4 and TRBJ2-7; 12 bases align to TRBD1. Germline V gene lookup returns CDR1 SGHNT and CDR2 YYREEE (reference sequence). The trim removed 3 bases at V and 0 bases at J, leaving 1 base unmatched. The CDR3 spans 15 residues. The DNA of the CDR3 is TGTGCCAGCAGCTGGGGACAGGGGGCCTCCTACGAGCAGTACTTC. This gives the protein CASSWGQGASYEQYF. The complete variable domain, with remaining parts taken from reference TRBV5-4 and TRBJ2-7, reads ETGVTQSPTHLIKTRGQQVTLRCSSQSGHNTVSWYQQALGQGPQFIFQYYREEENGRGNFPPRFSGLQFPNYSSELNVNALELDDSALYLCASSWGQGASYEQYFGPGTRLTVT.

The chain uses TRBV28 and TRBJ1-1, with TRBD1 matching 10 bases. This CDR3 spans 16 amino acids. Germline CDR1 and CDR2: MDHEN and SYDVKM. Trimming took 3 bases from V and 1 from J; bases not matched to a gene: 5. The CDR3 is CASSLGQGLQNTEAFF. The CDR3 DNA follows: TGTGCCAGCAGTTTGGGACAGGGGCTCCAGAACACTGAAGCTTTCTTT. Full variable domain (rest looked up from reference TRBV28 and TRBJ1-1): DVKVTQSSRYLVKRTGEKVFLECVQDMDHENMFWYRQDPGLGLRLIYFSYDVKMKEKGDIPEGYSVSREKKERFSLILESASTNQTSMYLCASSLGQGLQNTEAFFGQGTRLTVV.

This chain links TRBV7-2 with TRBJ1-2, with TRBD1 as a possible D gene (6 bases). This CDR3 has 16 residues. The V and J ends lost 3 bases and 4 bases respectively, with 18 bases between them. Germline loops: CDR1 SGHTA, CDR2 FQGNSA. The DNA of the CDR3 is TGTGCCAGCAGCTTGCCGGGACACCAACGTACCTATGGCTACACCTTC. It codes for CASSLPGHQRTYGYTF.

This clone was seen a single time. The rearrangement uses TRBV6-4 and TRBJ1-3; no firm D call. Germline loops: CDR1 MRHNA, CDR2 SNTAGT. The V end lost 4 bases, the J end lost 0 bases, and 19 bases lay between the germline ends. This CDR3 contains 18 residues. The CDR3 loop reads CASSGVPMGRGSGNTIYF. CDR3 in DNA: TGTGCCAGCAGTGGCGTTCCGATGGGTAGAGGCTCTGGAAACACCATATATTTT.

This chain joins TRBV7-3 and TRBJ2-1; D is undetermined. CDR1 is SGHTA, CDR2 FQGTGA, per germline. The CDR3 contains 14 residues. V lost 0 bases to trimming and J lost 10 bases, with 13 bases between them. The CDR3 bases are TGTGCCAGCAGCTTAACGTTAGGCTATCAGGAGCAGTTCTTC. Translated: CASSLTLGYQEQFF.

The gene calls are TRBV11-2 and TRBJ2-5, with D maybe TRBD1 (6 bases). Trimming stripped 5 bases from V and 4 bases from J, with 23 bases between. This CDR3 has 17 residues. Germline V gene data show CDR1 as SGHAT and CDR2 as FQNNGV. CDR3 loop: CASSLTGQIGVPETQYF. The CDR3 DNA is TGTGCCAGCAGCCTAACGGGACAAATAGGGGTCCCAGAGACCCAGTACTTC. The whole variable domain, remainder taken from reference TRBV11-2 and TRBJ2-5, is EAGVAQSPRYKIIEKRQSVAFWCNPISGHATLYWYQQILGQGPKLLIQFQNNGVVDDSQLPKDRFSAERLKGVDSTLKIQPAKLEDSAVYLCASSLTGQIGVPETQYFGPGTRLLVL.